This T cell receptor beta chain is from a study of blood T cell repertoires in COVID-19. Study context: From the United States, Italy and Spain came samples of acute and convalescent COVID-19. Sources were T cells, B-cell-depleted T cells, or PBMCs; the material itself was cDNA or gDNA.

The germline V gene has CDR1 KGHSH and CDR2 LQKENI. V shed 6 bases and J shed 3 bases, with 5 bases lying between them. The CDR3 consists of 11 residues. Study processing details: Amplification from reference gene primers served as the basis for estimated nucleated cell counts. Only in-frame clones appear in the TCRdb table, and some are missing; sequencing was by immunoSEQ multiplex PCR. The DNA was the basis for D and trimming; V, J and clone size are from that table. The sample comprises some 200,000 clones, about 90% of which are singletons, and around 1.2% rests with the top ten. The source of this sequence is a man aged 25 to 40 with acute or convalescent COVID-19. This sequence joins TRBV18 and TRBJ1-1; no firm D call. The sequenced material came from peripheral blood. The CDR3 nucleotides are TGTGCCAGCTCCACTGACACTGAAGCTTTCTTT. This gives the protein CASSTDTEAFF.